This TCR beta chain was captured by sequencing in a study of T cell responses to AZD1222 COVID-19 vaccine. The repertoire was sequenced with immunoSEQ multiplex PCR; TCRdb's copy has only in-frame clones and lacks some. Of 70,000 to 75,000 clones in the sample, around three quarters were seen once. This CDR3 region has 14 residues. Trimming took off 1 base at V and 6 bases at J, with 9 bases between the two ends. Germline V lookup: CDR1 SGHTA, CDR2 FQGNSA. Overall study results and limits: Variant regions that are unmutated are reportedly the target of nearly half of spike-specific TCRs. Donors, mostly white British, included more females; clonal diversity was possibly underestimated. Spike-wide coverage was observed for vaccine-associated CD4 TCRs, with dominant responses at 160-218 and 743-854. Seropositive at baseline were only a handful of AZD1222 recipients.

As concerns this clone: What it recognizes is unknown.

This specimen was peripheral blood, taken 28 days after the second AZD1222 dose. This chain links TRBV7-2 with TRBJ1-4; D is undetermined. The receptor's source is an adult who received the AZD1222 COVID-19 vaccine. CDR3 sequence (DNA): TGTGCCAGCAGCTTAGTGACATCGGATGAAAAACTGTTTTTT. Amino acids: CASSLVTSDEKLFF.